Listed here are 13 T cell receptor beta chains from one sample, sequenced in a study of tumor-infiltrating lymphocytes in primary liver carcinoma. With a constant-region primer, TCR beta cDNA was made from 450 to 500 ng of total RNA. For TCR beta, libraries were produced by three nested multiplex PCR rounds using slightly modified ARM-PCR. Forward primers for TRBV1-TRBV30 and a C-beta reverse primer served the first two PCR rounds, at roughly 10 cycles each. TCRdb fed the multiplex PCR reads into MiXCR, producing one record per CDR3 protein. Seen here are 180,000 or so distinct CDR3 sequences, about 60% observed once, and the top ten hold 72%. Germline DNA was extracted too, while blood RNA derived from unsorted whole blood. Sequencing was performed on peripheral blood. These receptors all come from a man between 40 and 49 years old with primary liver carcinoma and hepatitis B virus infection.

This clonotype was counted once. This chain links TRBV12-3 or TRBV12-4 with TRBJ2-1, with 7 bases aligning to TRBD1. The CDR3 runs 14 residues. The ends lost 6 bases at V and 0 bases at J; junction bases unmatched: 2. The CDR3, as DNA: TGTGCCAGCAGGACAGGGCTCTCCTACAATGAGCAGTTCTTC. It codes for CASRTGLSYNEQFF.

As for this clonotype: A much larger clone differs from this one at a single base, so this may be a read error. The gene calls are TRBV29-1 and TRBJ1-2; TRBD1 is a possible D gene (5 bases). Germline V CDR1 and CDR2: SQVTM, ANQGSEA. V gave up 5 bases and J gave up 5 bases, with 12 bases separating them. The CDR3 sequence is 12 residues long. DNA of the CDR3: TGCAGCGTTTTTGAGGGGATGTATGGCTACACCTTC. Encoded protein: CSVFEGMYGYTF.

CDR3: CASGGSGDPWDEQYF. Here the CDR3 DNA reads TGTGCCAGCGGGGGCAGCGGAGACCCCTGGGACGAGCAGTACTTC. This chain links TRBV28 with TRBJ2-7; D is possibly TRBD1 (6 bases). The length of the CDR3 is 15 residues. Between the trimmed V and J ends, which lost 8 bases and 5 bases, there was a span of 22 bases. Germline CDR1 MDHEN, CDR2 SYDVKM. The entire variable domain, with the rest obtained from reference TRBV28 and TRBJ2-7, is as follows: DVKVTQSSRYLVKRTGEKVFLECVQDMDHENMFWYRQDPGLGLRLIYFSYDVKMKEKGDIPEGYSVSREKKERFSLILESASTNQTSMYLCASGGSGDPWDEQYFGPGTRLTVT.

This chain links TRBV11-2 with TRBJ2-5; a weak D match, TRBD1 (6 bases). The CDR3 runs 14 residues. Germline V gene sequence: CDR1 SGHAT, CDR2 FQNNGV. Trimming left V 5 bases short and J 6 bases short, with 16 bases between. CDR3 residues: CASSLAGAFKTQYF. In nucleotides, the CDR3 is TGTGCCAGCAGCCTGGCAGGGGCGTTCAAGACCCAGTACTTC.

In this sample, this clonotype turned up a few times. The chain employs TRBV29-1 and TRBJ2-5, with D possibly matching TRBD2 (5 bases). Germline CDR1 and CDR2: SQVTM and ANQGSEA. The V gene lost 7 bases and the J gene lost 0 bases, with 9 bases spanning the gap. The CDR3 covers 12 residues. This CDR3 is CSAEGNQETQYF. CDR3 sequence (DNA): TGCAGCGCTGAGGGCAACCAAGAGACCCAGTACTTC.

This clonotype has a handful of counts. This chain joins TRBV4-1 and TRBJ2-1; 13 bases are shared with TRBD2. V was pared by 5 bases and J by 6 bases, with 13 bases of the junction left unmatched. Germline V CDR1 and CDR2: MGHRA, YSYEKL. This CDR3 has 18 amino acids. The CDR3 region is CASSKTSGRGRRSNEQFF. In DNA form, the CDR3 reads TGCGCCAGCAGCAAAACTAGCGGGAGGGGAAGGCGAAGCAATGAGCAGTTCTTC.

This chain joins TRBV29-1 and TRBJ1-3; D gene ambiguous. Germline loops: CDR1 SQVTM, CDR2 ANQGSEA. The CDR3 extends over 12 amino acids. V dropped 5 bases and J dropped 4 bases, with 9 bases sitting between them. The CDR3 spells CSVLDGGNTIYF. CDR3 nucleotide sequence: TGCAGCGTTCTCGACGGAGGAAACACCATATATTTT.

The rearrangement uses TRBV12-3 or TRBV12-4 and TRBJ1-1; D is undetermined. The length of the CDR3 is 11 residues. V was cut by 7 bases and J by 0 bases, with 3 bases left in between. The CDR3 sequence is CASILNTEAFF. Here the CDR3 DNA reads TGTGCCAGCATCCTGAACACTGAAGCTTTCTTT.

The chain uses TRBV11-2 and TRBJ2-7, with D tentatively TRBD2 (5 bases). V was clipped by 0 bases and J by 3 bases, with 12 bases between them. This CDR3 contains 15 residues. CDR1 and CDR2 from the germline V gene are SGHAT and FQNNGV. As DNA, the CDR3 is TGTGCCAGCAGCTTAGAGGCTAGCTACAGCTACGAGCAGTACTTC. Protein product: CASSLEASYSYEQYF.

The table lists this clonotype with a count of one. Being one base from a much bigger clone, this may be a read error. This chain uses TRBV11-2 with TRBJ2-1; 7 positions agree with TRBD2. Germline lookup yields CDR1 SGHAT and CDR2 FQNNGV. The CDR3 contains 16 residues. CDR3 sequence: CASSSPAGTSYYEQFF. The CDR3 region has the DNA TGTGCCAGCAGCTCGCCAGCGGGAACCTCCTACTATGAGCAGTTCTTC.

The V call is TRBV11-2, the J call TRBJ2-7, with TRBD1 as a possible D gene (5 bases). Per the germline V gene, CDR1 is SGHAT and CDR2 is FQNNGV. CDR3 length equals 14 residues. V lost 4 bases, J lost 6 bases, and 16 bases lay in between. The CDR3 nucleotides read TGTGCCAGCAGCTCCACCAGGGTCAGAGGCGAGCAGTACTTC. It is translated as CASSSTRVRGEQYF.

The sample holds one count of this clonotype. The J gene is TRBJ1-2, the V gene TRBV10-3, with D unclear. Trimming took off 0 bases at V and 5 bases at J, with 10 bases between the two ends. Per the germline V gene, CDR1 is ENHRY and CDR2 is SYGVKD. The CDR3 has 14 residues. Written as DNA, the CDR3 is TGTGCCATCAGTGAGTCCGGCAGTGATTATGGCTACACCTTC. Its protein product is CAISESGSDYGYTF.

As to this clonotype: An end of the junction does not agree with germline; a read error may underlie this. V gene TRBV30 combines with J gene TRBJ1-1; D might be TRBD1 (6 bases). This CDR3 has 14 residues. Germline V gene data show CDR1 as GTSNPN and CDR2 as SVGIG (reference sequence). The CDR3 here is CAWSRTGLNTEDFF. The CDR3 DNA is TGTGCCTGGAGTCGTACAGGGCTGAACACTGAAGATTTCTTT.